The 20 T cell receptor beta chains below all came from one sample that was sequenced in a study of post-analysis software for immune sequencing data. Notes on the study in general: Several TRBV segments (TRBV5-6, TRBV5-1 and TRBV20-1 among them) occurred more frequently in patients than in controls.

Tagging with unique molecular identifiers was a feature of the TCR beta cDNA libraries. A single record per CDR3 protein comes from TCRdb applying MiXCR to the PCR reads. The data show 350,000 to 500,000 distinct CDR3 sequences, 35% to 45% seen once. Their antigens remain unidentified. Sample: blood. These receptors all come from a girl aged 2 to 9 with multiple sclerosis.

This clonotype was counted a few times. The chain uses TRBV20-1 and TRBJ2-7; a weak D match, TRBD2 (6 bases). Germline V gene lookup returns CDR1 DFQATT and CDR2 SNEGSKA (reference sequence). V gave up 6 bases and J gave up 0 bases, with 18 bases separating them. The CDR3 extends over 15 amino acids. CDR3: CSALNDAGSSYEQYF. The CDR3 coding sequence is TGCAGTGCCCTAAATGATGCGGGAAGCTCCTACGAGCAGTACTTC.

This sequence joins TRBV14 and TRBJ1-2; 7 bases are a match to TRBD1. V dropped 6 bases and J dropped 11; count of bases not matched to a gene: 12. The CDR3 is 13 residues long. Germline V lookup: CDR1 SGHDN, CDR2 FVKESK. Here the CDR3 DNA reads TGTGCCAGCAGACACACCGGGACAGCGGAGTACACCTTC. Amino acids: CASRHTGTAEYTF. Drawing the rest from reference TRBV14 and TRBJ1-2, the complete variable domain is EAGVTQFPSHSVIEKGQTVTLRCDPISGHDNLYWYRRVMGKEIKFLLHFVKESKQDESGMPNNRFLAERTGGTYSTLKVQPAELEDSGVYFCASRHTGTAEYTFGSGTRLTVV.

This chain connects TRBV7-9 to TRBJ1-5; 7 positions agree with TRBD1. Germline V gives CDR1 SEHNR, CDR2 FQNEAQ (reference sequence). J was trimmed by 2 bases and V by 6 bases; bases with no gene match: 10. The CDR3 totals 16 residues. The CDR3 spells CASSQGGRGGNQPQHF. CDR3 bases: TGTGCCAGCAGTCAGGGGGGCAGGGGAGGCAATCAGCCCCAGCATTTT.

This clonotype was seen a single time. This chain joins TRBV20-1 and TRBJ1-1; tentatively, D is TRBD1 (6 bases). Trimming shortened V by 3 bases and J by 1 base, and 12 bases separated the two germline ends. Germline V gene data show CDR1 as DFQATT and CDR2 as SNEGSKA (reference sequence). The CDR3 loop spans 14 amino acids. The CDR3 DNA sequence: TGCAGTGCTAGGAGAACAGGGACGAACACTGAAGCTTTCTTT. Translating gives CSARRTGTNTEAFF.

This clonotype showed up just a few times. V is TRBV18 and J is TRBJ2-5; the match to TRBD1 covers 8 bases. V shed 1 base, J shed 4 bases, and the junction held 5 bases outside the gene matches. Germline-derived CDR1 and CDR2 are KGHSH and LQKENI. CDR3 length: 15 amino acids. CDR3: CASSPHPDRVETQYF. The CDR3 region has the DNA TGTGCCAGCTCACCACACCCGGACAGGGTAGAGACCCAGTACTTC.

This clonotype was counted only a few times. This rearrangement joins TRBV6-2 or TRBV6-3 to TRBJ2-5, with D uncertain. Trimming stripped 1 base from V and 4 bases from J, with 4 bases between. Germline lookup yields CDR1 MNHEY and CDR2 SVGEGT. This CDR3 has 12 amino acids. The CDR3 DNA sequence: TGTGCCAGCAGTTACTTTCGAGAGACCCAGTACTTC. Encoded protein: CASSYFRETQYF.

The rearrangement uses TRBV7-9 and TRBJ2-3; the match to TRBD2 covers 9 bases. CDR1 is SEHNR, CDR2 FQNEAQ, per germline (reference sequence). V was clipped by 3 bases and J by 2 bases; unmatched bases: 3. The CDR3 runs to 15 residues. The CDR3 DNA reads as TGTGCCAGCAGCTTTCCTAGCGGGGCCACAGATACGCAGTATTTT. The encoded protein is CASSFPSGATDTQYF.

The J gene is TRBJ2-2, the V gene TRBV20-1, with D uncertain. CDR3 size: 14 residues. CDR1 and CDR2 from the germline V gene are DFQATT and SNEGSKA (reference sequence). With 3 bases removed from V and 0 bases from J, the gap between germline ends came to 8 bases. CDR3 coding DNA: TGCAGTGCTAGGGGTCAGTCGAACACCGGGGAGCTGTTTTTT. Its protein product is CSARGQSNTGELFF.

The chain joins TRBV29-1 to TRBJ2-1, with 10 bases fitting TRBD2. J gave up 3 bases and V 7 bases, and 3 bases lay outside the gene matches. CDR1 is SQVTM and CDR2 is ANQGSEA in the germline V gene. The CDR3 length is 13 residues. The CDR3 DNA sequence: TGCAGCGCCGGGACTAGCGACTACAATGAGCAGTTCTTC. As protein: CSAGTSDYNEQFF.

The genes are TRBV20-1 and TRBJ2-1; no firm D call. The CDR3 is made up of 12 amino acids. Per germline, CDR1 DFQATT and CDR2 SNEGSKA (reference sequence). The V gene lost 3 bases and the J gene lost 8 bases, with 11 bases spanning the gap. The CDR3 region is CSARLIMDEQFF. In DNA form, the CDR3 reads TGCAGTGCTAGGCTTATAATGGATGAGCAGTTCTTC.

This sequence joins TRBV24-1 and TRBJ2-2; maybe TRBD1 (5 bases). The CDR3 contains 14 residues. Between the trimmed V and J ends, which lost 6 bases and 2 bases, there was a span of 9 bases. CDR1 and CDR2 from the germline V gene are KGHDR and SFDVKD. This CDR3 reads CATSFDSNTGELFF. The CDR3 bases are TGTGCCACCAGTTTTGACAGTAACACCGGGGAGCTGTTTTTT.

This clonotype was detected once. The CDR3 here is CASSYSARGEAFF. CDR3 sequence (DNA): TGTGCCAGCAGTTACTCGGCAAGGGGTGAAGCTTTCTTT. The J gene is TRBJ1-1, the V gene TRBV6-5; possibly TRBD1 for D (5 bases). The CDR3 is 13 amino acids. V was clipped by 0 bases and J by 7 bases, with 9 bases between them. Germline CDR1 and CDR2: MNHEY and SVGAGI.

The CDR3 DNA follows: TGCGCCAGCAGCCCTGGACTAGCGGGAGGTTCCGGGACCCAGTACTTC. Amino acids: CASSPGLAGGSGTQYF. This sequence joins TRBV5-1 and TRBJ2-5; 14 nucleotides agree with TRBD2. The CDR3 is 16 residues long. Germline-derived CDR1 and CDR2 are SGHRS and YFSETQ. J gave up 7 bases and V 4 bases, and 9 bases lay outside the gene matches.

V and J are TRBV12-3 or TRBV12-4 and TRBJ2-1, with TRBD2 identical over 7 bases. J lost 10 bases, V lost 3 bases, and 9 bases had no gene match. The CDR3 is made up of 14 amino acids. The CDR3 here is CASSFGGRSQEQFF. In DNA, the CDR3 is TGTGCCAGCAGTTTCGGGGGGAGGTCACAGGAGCAGTTCTTC.

The chain combines TRBV20-1 with TRBJ1-5; D gene uncertain. V was clipped by 1 base and J by 0 bases, with 7 bases between them. The CDR3 runs 14 residues. Germline V gene data show CDR1 as DFQATT and CDR2 as SNEGSKA (reference sequence). CDR3 coding DNA: TGCAGTGCTAGAGTCGGGTATAGCAATCAGCCCCAGCATTTT. Protein: CSARVGYSNQPQHF.

This clonotype was seen more than once but under ten times. V is TRBV28 and J is TRBJ2-7, with D unclear. The V end was cut by 2 bases, the J end by 6 bases, with 8 bases between. The germline V gene encodes CDR1 MDHEN and CDR2 SYDVKM. The CDR3 has 12 amino acids. CDR3 nucleotides: TGTGCCAGCAGTTTAAGACATGGCGAGCAGTACTTC. Translating it yields CASSLRHGEQYF.

This clonotype was seen a few times. J is TRBJ1-5 and V is TRBV29-1; maybe TRBD1 (6 bases). The CDR3 totals 14 residues. V gave up 5 bases and J gave up 2 bases, with 13 bases separating them. Germline CDR1 is SQVTM and CDR2 is ANQGSEA. The CDR3 here is CSVITGRGNQPQHF. The CDR3 nucleotides read TGCAGCGTTATAACAGGGCGAGGCAATCAGCCCCAGCATTTT.

The chain links TRBV28 to TRBJ2-5; D possibly corresponds to TRBD2 (6 bases). TRBJ2-7 matches the DNA end more closely, so the J call is doubtful. Germline values: CDR1 MDHEN, CDR2 SYDVKM. The length of the CDR3 is 11 residues. The CDR3 DNA reads as TGTGCCAGCGGGGGGTGGTACGAGCAGTACTTC. Its protein is CASGGWYEQYF.

Only a few counts were recorded for this clonotype. V gene TRBV7-3 combines with J gene TRBJ2-2, with D possibly TRBD1 on 5 matching bases. Germline V gives CDR1 SGHTA, CDR2 FQGTGA. The CDR3 length is 20 residues. Trimming left V 1 base short and J 3 bases short, with 24 bases between. The DNA for the CDR3 is TGTGCCAGCAGCTTAAGGGCCCCCACCGGATTAGGGGTGGACACCGGGGAGCTGTTTTTT. Translated: CASSLRAPTGLGVDTGELFF.

This clonotype has a handful of counts. CDR3 in DNA: TGCGCCAGCAGCCAAGGTCCCGAAGCCTACGAGCAGTACTTC. It is translated as CASSQGPEAYEQYF. This sequence joins TRBV4-1 and TRBJ2-7; D is undetermined. The CDR3 extends over 14 amino acids. Per germline, CDR1 MGHRA and CDR2 YSYEKL. The V end was cut by 1 base, the J end by 2 bases, with 9 bases between.